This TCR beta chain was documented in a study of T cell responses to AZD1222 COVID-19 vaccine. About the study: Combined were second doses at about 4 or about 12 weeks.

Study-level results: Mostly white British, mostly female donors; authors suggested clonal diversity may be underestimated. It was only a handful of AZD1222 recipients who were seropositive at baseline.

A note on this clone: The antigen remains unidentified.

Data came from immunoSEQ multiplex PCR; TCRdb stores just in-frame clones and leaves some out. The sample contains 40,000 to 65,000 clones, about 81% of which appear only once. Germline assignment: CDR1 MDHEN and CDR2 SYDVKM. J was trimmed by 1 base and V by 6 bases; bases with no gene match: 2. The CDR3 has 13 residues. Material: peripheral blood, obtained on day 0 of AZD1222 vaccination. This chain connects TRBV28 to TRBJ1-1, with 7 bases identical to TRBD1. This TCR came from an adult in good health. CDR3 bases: TGTGCCAGCAGGCGGACAGGGAACACTGAAGCTTTCTTT. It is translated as CASRRTGNTEAFF.